The source of this TCR beta chain is a study of blood T cell repertoires in COVID-19. Study background: COVID-19 samples collected from the United States, Italy and Spain covered acute and convalescent phases. PBMCs, B-cell-depleted T cells, or T cells provided the cDNA or gDNA that made up the material.

The CDR3 is 13 residues long. V lost 8 bases, J lost 1 base, and 11 bases lay in between. The germline CDR1 and CDR2 sequences are MNHEY and SMNVEV (reference sequence). Original data processing: Estimates of nucleated cell counts were drawn from the amplification of reference gene primers. The repertoire was sequenced with immunoSEQ multiplex PCR; TCRdb's copy has only in-frame clones and lacks some. The DNA gave D and trimming, while V, J and clone size come from that table. The profile shows tens of thousands of clones, 82% of them singletons. This TCR came from a woman aged 55-69 years with acute or convalescent COVID-19. This chain joins TRBV27 and TRBJ1-1; maybe TRBD1 (5 bases). Sample: peripheral blood. As DNA, the CDR3 is TGTGCCAGCGCAGGGAGGGGGAACACTGAAGCTTTCTTT. Amino acids: CASAGRGNTEAFF.